The TCR beta chain under discussion was sequenced for a study of cytomegalovirus exposure and HLA in healthy donors. The study, taken as a whole, reports: CMV antigen specificity was confirmed in vitro for a few CMV-associated chains. What TCR beta sequences reportedly achieved was accurate prediction of HLA-A and HLA-B alleles in most subjects.

Both 60 Vbeta primers and 13 Jbeta primers went into the PCR. Assay: immunoSEQ multiplex PCR; the TCRdb copy retains only in-frame clones and omits some. The repertoire holds about 160,000 clones, with around 77% as singletons. The CDR3 sequence is 15 residues long. CDR1 and CDR2 from the germline V gene are SGHVS and FNYEAQ. J was trimmed by 7 bases and V by 5 bases; bases with no gene match: 13. Concerning this clone: Its antigen is currently unknown.

The chain joins TRBV7-6 to TRBJ2-7, with TRBD1 matching 8 bases. The source is a man over 45 in good health and CMV-seropositive. The specimen was PBMCs. DNA of the CDR3: TGTGCCAGCAGCCCCAGTCAGGGGGCACAGGGTGAGCAGTACTTC. Residues: CASSPSQGAQGEQYF. The variable domain in full, completed from reference TRBV7-6 and TRBJ2-7, reads GAGVSQSPRYKVTKRGQDVALRCDPISGHVSLYWYRQALGQGPEFLTYFNYEAQQDKSGLPNDRFSAERPEGSISTLTIQRTEQRDSAMYRCASSPSQGAQGEQYFGPGTRLTVT.